This TCR beta chain was captured by sequencing in a study of neoadjuvant anti-PD-1 for oral cavity cancer. Patients had HPV-negative, locally advanced oral cavity squamous cell carcinoma. Blood cells were analyzed directly, without culture or expansion. Study-wide results and caveats: Each response group had just a few patients in TCR analyses.

The CDR3 is made up of 17 amino acids. With 1 base clipped from V and 2 bases from J, the junction kept 4 bases outside the gene matches. CDR1 and CDR2 from the germline V gene are SGHDN and FVKESK. This clone was seen a few times. Its antigen is still unknown. Generated by immunoSEQ multiplex PCR, the TCRdb table keeps only in-frame clones and is missing some. The table records about 72,000 clones, 83% of them present only once. The input for sequencing was PBMCs, taken before nivolumab (anti-PD-1) treatment. The chain recombines TRBV14 with TRBJ2-1; TRBD2 matches at 11 bases. The TCR comes from a person aged 35-79 years with oral cavity squamous cell carcinoma. The CDR3 spells CASSQGGLADAYNEQFF. CDR3 sequence (DNA): TGTGCCAGCAGCCAAGGGGGACTAGCGGACGCCTACAATGAGCAGTTCTTC.